What follows is one T cell receptor beta chain and its context. The data stem from a study of T cell changes during pregnancy in multiple sclerosis. This CDR3 is built from 13 residues. Germline-derived CDR1 and CDR2 are SQVTM and ANQGSEA. The ends lost 4 bases at V and 6 bases at J; junction bases unmatched: 8. Measured with immunoSEQ multiplex PCR; TCRdb has only the in-frame clones, and not every one. The sample contains around 38,000 clones, 92% of which appear only once. The sample was CD8+ T cells from peripheral blood mononuclear cells, taken in the third trimester of pregnancy. The rearrangement joins TRBV29-1 to TRBJ2-5, with 7 bases that match TRBD2. This TCR derives from a female donor with multiple sclerosis, enrolled in a pregnancy study. The CDR3 protein is CSVAGGGFKTQYF. In DNA, the CDR3 is TGCAGCGTTGCGGGGGGAGGGTTTAAGACCCAGTACTTC. Full variable domain (outside the CDR3, taken from reference TRBV29-1 and TRBJ2-5): SAVISQKPSRDICQRGTSLTIQCQVDSQVTMMFWYRQQPGQSLTLIATANQGSEATYESGFVIDKFPISRPNLTFSTLTVSNMSPEDSSIYLCSVAGGGFKTQYFGPGTRLLVL.